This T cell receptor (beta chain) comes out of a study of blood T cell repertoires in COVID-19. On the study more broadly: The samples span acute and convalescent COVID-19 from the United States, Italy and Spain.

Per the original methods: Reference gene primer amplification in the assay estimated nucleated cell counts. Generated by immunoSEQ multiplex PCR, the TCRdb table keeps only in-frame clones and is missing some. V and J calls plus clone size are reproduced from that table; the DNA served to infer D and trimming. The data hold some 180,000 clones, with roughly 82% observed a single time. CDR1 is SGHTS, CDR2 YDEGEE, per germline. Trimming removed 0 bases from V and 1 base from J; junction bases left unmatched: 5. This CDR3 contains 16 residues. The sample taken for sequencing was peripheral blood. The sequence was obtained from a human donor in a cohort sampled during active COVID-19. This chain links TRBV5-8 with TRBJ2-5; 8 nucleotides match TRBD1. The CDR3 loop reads CASSLGIDRGQETQYF. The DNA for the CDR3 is TGTGCCAGCAGCTTGGGCATTGACAGGGGCCAAGAGACCCAGTACTTC.